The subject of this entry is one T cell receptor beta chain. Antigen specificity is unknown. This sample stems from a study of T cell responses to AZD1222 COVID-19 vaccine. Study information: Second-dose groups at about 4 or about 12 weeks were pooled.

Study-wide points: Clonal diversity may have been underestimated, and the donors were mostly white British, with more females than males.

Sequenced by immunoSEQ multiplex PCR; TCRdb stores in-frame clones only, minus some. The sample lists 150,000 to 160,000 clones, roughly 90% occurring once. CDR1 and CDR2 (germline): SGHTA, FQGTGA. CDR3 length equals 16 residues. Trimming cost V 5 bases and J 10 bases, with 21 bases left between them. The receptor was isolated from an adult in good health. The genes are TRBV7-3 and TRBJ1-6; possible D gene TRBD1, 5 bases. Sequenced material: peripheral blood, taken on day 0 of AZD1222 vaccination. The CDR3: CASSNSGAGSGSPLHF. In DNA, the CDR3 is TGTGCCAGCAGCAACTCCGGGGCAGGGTCGGGATCACCCCTCCACTTT.